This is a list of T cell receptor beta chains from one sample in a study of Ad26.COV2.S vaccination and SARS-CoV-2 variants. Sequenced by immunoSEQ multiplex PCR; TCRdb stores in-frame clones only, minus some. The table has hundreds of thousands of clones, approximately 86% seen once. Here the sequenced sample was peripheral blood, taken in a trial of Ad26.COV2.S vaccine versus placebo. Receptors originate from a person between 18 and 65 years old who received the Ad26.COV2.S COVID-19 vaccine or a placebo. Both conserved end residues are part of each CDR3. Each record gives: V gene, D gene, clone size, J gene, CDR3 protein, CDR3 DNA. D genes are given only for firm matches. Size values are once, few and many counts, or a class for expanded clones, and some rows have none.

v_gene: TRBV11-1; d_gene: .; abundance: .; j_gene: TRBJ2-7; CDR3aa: CASSLGDGHQYF; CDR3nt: TGTGCCAGCAGCTTAGGGGACGGACATCAGTACTTC
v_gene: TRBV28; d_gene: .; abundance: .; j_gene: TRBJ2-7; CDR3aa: CASSCRDCEQYF; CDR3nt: TGTGCCAGCAGCTGCAGGGATTGCGAGCAGTACTTC
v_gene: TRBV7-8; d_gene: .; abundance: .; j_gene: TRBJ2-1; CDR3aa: CASSLEMDPSYNEQFF; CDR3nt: TGTGCCAGCAGCTTAGAAATGGATCCCTCCTACAATGAGCAGTTCTTC
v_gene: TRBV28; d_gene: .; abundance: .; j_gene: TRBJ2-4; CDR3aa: CASSQMWGAAKNIQYF; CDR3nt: TGTGCCAGCAGCCAGATGTGGGGGGCGGCCAAAAACATTCAGTACTTC
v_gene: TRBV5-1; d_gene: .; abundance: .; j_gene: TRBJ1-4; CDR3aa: CASSLAGGVNEKLFF; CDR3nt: TGCGCCAGCAGCTTGGCCGGGGGGGTTAATGAAAAACTGTTTTTT
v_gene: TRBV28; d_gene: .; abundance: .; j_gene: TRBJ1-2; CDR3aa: CASSSEGTGYGYTF; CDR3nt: TGTGCCAGCAGTTCCGAGGGCACGGGCTATGGCTACACCTTC
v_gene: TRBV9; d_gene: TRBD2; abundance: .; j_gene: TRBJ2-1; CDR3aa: CASSAGTSENNEQFF; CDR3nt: TGTGCCAGCAGCGCCGGGACTAGCGAGAACAATGAGCAGTTCTTC
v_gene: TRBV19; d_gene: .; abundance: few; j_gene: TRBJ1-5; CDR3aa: CASREYFQDVPQHF; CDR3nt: TGTGCCAGTAGAGAGTATTTCCAGGATGTGCCCCAGCATTTT
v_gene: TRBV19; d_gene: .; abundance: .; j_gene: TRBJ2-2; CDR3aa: CASSTLEGAVGELFF; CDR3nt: TGTGCCAGTAGTACCTTGGAGGGGGCGGTCGGGGAGCTGTTTTTT
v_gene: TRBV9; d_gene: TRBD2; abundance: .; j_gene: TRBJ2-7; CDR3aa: CASSVGDYFEQYF; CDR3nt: TGTGCCAGCAGCGTAGGGGACTATTTCGAGCAGTACTTC
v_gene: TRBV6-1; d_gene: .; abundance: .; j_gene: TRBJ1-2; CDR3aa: CASSDDNHYGYTF; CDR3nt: TGTGCCAGCAGTGACGACAATCACTATGGCTACACCTTC
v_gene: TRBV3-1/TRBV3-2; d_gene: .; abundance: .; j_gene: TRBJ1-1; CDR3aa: CASSPGQEAFF; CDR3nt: TGTGCCAGCAGCCCAGGCCAGGAAGCTTTCTTT
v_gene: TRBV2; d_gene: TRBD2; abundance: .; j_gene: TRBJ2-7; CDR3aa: CASSTGGDGSYEQYF; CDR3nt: TGTGCCAGCAGCACTGGGGGGGACGGCTCCTACGAGCAGTACTTC
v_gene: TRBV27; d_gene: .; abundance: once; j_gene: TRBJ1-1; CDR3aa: CASSSEAEAFF; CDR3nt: TGTGCCAGCAGTTCCGAGGCTGAAGCTTTCTTT
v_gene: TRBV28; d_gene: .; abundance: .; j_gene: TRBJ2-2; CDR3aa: CASSLGVHTGELFF; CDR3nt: TGTGCCAGCAGTTTAGGGGTCCACACCGGGGAGCTGTTTTTT
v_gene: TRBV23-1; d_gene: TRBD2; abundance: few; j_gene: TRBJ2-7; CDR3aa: CASSPTGGPHEQYF; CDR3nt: TGCGCCAGCAGTCCAACGGGAGGGCCCCACGAGCAGTACTTC
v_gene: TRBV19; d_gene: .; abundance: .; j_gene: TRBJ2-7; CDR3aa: CASSRGPTSYEQYF; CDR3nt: TGTGCCAGTAGTAGGGGCCCTACCTCCTACGAGCAGTACTTC
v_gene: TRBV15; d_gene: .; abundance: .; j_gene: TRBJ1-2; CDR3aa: CATSRDVLGQGYTF; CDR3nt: TGTGCCACCAGCAGAGACGTCTTAGGGCAAGGCTACACCTTC
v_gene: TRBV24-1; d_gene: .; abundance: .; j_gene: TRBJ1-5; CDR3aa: CATSDPGERNQPQHF; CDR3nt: TGTGCCACCAGTGACCCAGGGGAACGGAATCAGCCCCAGCATTTT
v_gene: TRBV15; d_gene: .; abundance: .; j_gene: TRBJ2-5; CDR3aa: CATSSGQQETQYF; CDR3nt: TGTGCCACCAGCTCTGGACAGCAAGAGACCCAGTACTTC
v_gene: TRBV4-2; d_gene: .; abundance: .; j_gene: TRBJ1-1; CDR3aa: CASSQVPDTEAFF; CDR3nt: TGTGCCAGCAGCCAAGTCCCGGACACTGAAGCTTTCTTT
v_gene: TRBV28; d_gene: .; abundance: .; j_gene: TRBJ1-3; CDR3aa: CASSWPDRSGNTIYF; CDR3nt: TGTGCCAGCAGTTGGCCGGACCGCTCTGGAAACACCATATATTTT